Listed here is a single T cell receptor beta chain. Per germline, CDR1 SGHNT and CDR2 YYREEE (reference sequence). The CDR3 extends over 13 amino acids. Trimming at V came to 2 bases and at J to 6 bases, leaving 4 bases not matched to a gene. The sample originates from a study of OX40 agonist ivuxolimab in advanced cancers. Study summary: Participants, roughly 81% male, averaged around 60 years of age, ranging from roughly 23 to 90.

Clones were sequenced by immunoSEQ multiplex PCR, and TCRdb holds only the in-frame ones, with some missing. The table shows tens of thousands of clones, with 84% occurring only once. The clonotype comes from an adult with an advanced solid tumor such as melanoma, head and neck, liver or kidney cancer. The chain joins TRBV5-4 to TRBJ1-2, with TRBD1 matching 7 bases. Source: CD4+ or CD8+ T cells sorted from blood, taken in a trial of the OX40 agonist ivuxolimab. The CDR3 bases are TGTGCCAGCAGCTTAACAGGGGCCGATGGCTACACCTTC. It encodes CASSLTGADGYTF.